This T cell receptor beta chain was observed in a study of blood T cells in healthy people across ages. This clonotype was detected a few times. The germline V gene has CDR1 DFQATT and CDR2 SNEGSKA (reference sequence). Trimming took off 0 bases at V and 9 bases at J, with 9 bases between the two ends. The CDR3 consists of 12 residues. Primed by a sample-barcoded 5' primer and a J-beta primer mix, a second PCR proceeded for about 7 to 11 cycles. One entry per CDR3 protein, called by TCRdb with MiXCR from the 5' RACE reads. The sample lists more than 900,000 distinct CDR3 sequences, just under 30% seen once, with roughly 10% in the top ten. These data were likewise used in another study, on T cells of mothers and their children.

The chain carries TRBV20-1 and TRBJ2-1; D unclear. The sample taken for sequencing was blood. The receptor was derived from a woman aged 40 to 55 in good health. CDR3 in DNA: TGCAGTGCTAGAGATCTCTGGGTTGAGCAGTTCTTC. Protein sequence: CSARDLWVEQFF.